A single sample is the source of the 22 T cell receptor beta chains below, sequenced in a study of control samples from healthy donors and cancer patients. Sequencing used immunoSEQ multiplex PCR; TCRdb keeps in-frame clones, though not all of them. The sample carries around 71,000 clones, approximately 87% recorded once. Sequences were obtained from PBMCs. The receptors originated from a woman aged 45-59 years with head and neck cancer.

This chain joins TRBV4-2 and TRBJ1-1, with 9 bases that match TRBD1. Trimming removed 4 bases from V and 0 bases from J; junction bases left unmatched: 6. Germline lookup yields CDR1 LGHNA and CDR2 YNFKEQ. This CDR3 is built from 16 residues. The CDR3 loop is CASSLRQGELNTEAFF. The CDR3, as DNA: TGTGCCAGCAGCCTCAGACAGGGGGAATTGAACACTGAAGCTTTCTTT.

V and J are TRBV19 and TRBJ1-5; D is possibly TRBD1 (6 bases). Germline assignment: CDR1 LNHDA and CDR2 SQIVND (reference sequence). The CDR3 totals 16 residues. V lost 6 bases to trimming and J lost 4 bases, with 19 bases between them. The CDR3 DNA is TGTGCCAGTAGGTCCCAAGGGGGAGGGGGGAATCAGCCCCAGCATTTT. Residues: CASRSQGGGGNQPQHF.

This clone was seen just once. The chain couples TRBV5-1 to TRBJ2-7; 7 bases map to TRBD2. This CDR3 has 15 residues. The V gene's germline CDR1 is SGHRS and CDR2 YFSETQ. Trimming cost V 2 bases and J 2 bases; bases outside gene matches: 7. The CDR3 coding sequence is TGCGCCAGCAGCTTATCCGCCGGGACTACCTACGAGCAGTACTTC. It is translated as CASSLSAGTTYEQYF.

The rearrangement joins TRBV19 to TRBJ2-3; 8 nucleotides agree with TRBD1. With 4 bases clipped from V and 3 bases from J, the junction kept 9 bases outside the gene matches. CDR3 size: 16 residues. CDR1 LNHDA and CDR2 SQIVND come from the germline V gene (reference sequence). The CDR3 loop is CASSTQGAWGTDTQYF. The CDR3 DNA is TGTGCCAGTAGTACCCAGGGGGCTTGGGGAACAGATACGCAGTATTTT.

The chain links TRBV10-3 to TRBJ1-5; 7 bases fit TRBD1. Trimming at V came to 6 bases and at J to 0 bases, leaving 5 bases not matched to a gene. Germline V gene sequence: CDR1 ENHRY, CDR2 SYGVKD. This CDR3 contains 15 residues. As DNA, the CDR3 is TGTGCCATCAGCAGGGGGATTGATAGCAATCAGCCCCAGCATTTT. The encoded protein is CAISRGIDSNQPQHF.

This clone is a singleton in its sample. The rearrangement links TRBV5-1 to TRBJ1-1; no reliable D call. The germline V gene encodes CDR1 SGHRS and CDR2 YFSETQ. V gave up 2 bases and J gave up 2 bases, with 10 bases separating them. CDR3 size: 14 residues. CDR3 coding DNA: TGCGCCAGCAGCTTCGGCCAGCCCAACACTGAAGCTTTCTTT. It specifies CASSFGQPNTEAFF.

V and J are TRBV27 and TRBJ1-4, with a possible D match to TRBD1 (6 bases). Trimming left V 6 bases short and J 8 bases short, with 16 bases between. Germline CDR1 is MNHEY and CDR2 is SMNVEV (reference sequence). The CDR3 spans 14 residues. The CDR3 loop reads CASSAGVGGEKLFF. CDR3 in DNA: TGTGCCAGCAGCGCAGGGGTTGGGGGAGAAAAACTGTTTTTT.

The CDR3 is CASQGGEGNQPQHF. In nucleotides, the CDR3 is TGTGCCAGCCAGGGGGGTGAAGGAAATCAGCCCCAGCATTTT. This chain uses TRBV2 with TRBJ1-5; 7 nucleotides agree with TRBD1. The CDR3 is 14 residues long. Germline V lookup: CDR1 SNHLY, CDR2 FYNNEI. V lost 8 bases and J lost 4; bases outside the gene matches: 8.

The rearrangement joins TRBV6-1 to TRBJ1-4; the D is unclear. V was pared by 1 base and J by 1 base, with 7 bases between. CDR1 and CDR2 from the germline V gene are MNHNS and SASEGT. This CDR3 spans 15 amino acids. The CDR3 spells CASSEGVRTNEKLFF. The DNA of the CDR3 is TGTGCCAGCAGTGAAGGTGTCCGAACTAATGAAAAACTGTTTTTT.

The V call is TRBV19, the J call TRBJ1-2; D not resolved. The ends were cut back, 5 bases at V and 1 base at J, with 20 bases in the middle. Per germline, CDR1 LNHDA and CDR2 SQIVND (reference sequence). This CDR3 is 17 amino acids long. CDR3 coding DNA: TGTGCCAGTAGTCCTCGGGAGGAGCATGGACTTAACTATGGCTACACCTTC. Its protein is CASSPREEHGLNYGYTF.

V and J are TRBV28 and TRBJ1-5; the D is unclear. The length of the CDR3 is 13 residues. V was shortened by 4 bases and J by 1 base, with 5 bases between the two germline ends. Germline CDR1 MDHEN, CDR2 SYDVKM. For the CDR3, the DNA is TGTGCCAGCAGTTCTCTAAGCAATCAGCCCCAGCATTTT. Encoded protein: CASSSLSNQPQHF.

The chain has TRBV5-6 and TRBJ1-2; weak D call: TRBD1 (6 bases). V gave up 1 base and J gave up 7 bases, with 17 bases separating them. Germline CDR1 reads SGHDT; CDR2 reads YYEEEE. The CDR3 runs to 15 residues. The CDR3 DNA reads as TGTGCCAGCAGCTTGCACAGGGCCTCGGTGGGTGGCTACACCTTC. This gives the protein CASSLHRASVGGYTF. The complete variable domain, with remaining parts taken from reference TRBV5-6 and TRBJ1-2, reads DAGVTQSPTHLIKTRGQQVTLRCSPKSGHDTVSWYQQALGQGPQFIFQYYEEEERQRGNFPDRFSGHQFPNYSSELNVNALLLGDSALYLCASSLHRASVGGYTFGSGTRLTVV.

V usage is TRBV5-4 and J usage is TRBJ1-1; D is possibly TRBD1 (5 bases). CDR3 length: 14 residues. The V gene's germline CDR1 is SGHNT and CDR2 YYREEE (reference sequence). With 3 bases removed from V and 4 bases from J, the gap between germline ends came to 13 bases. CDR3 DNA sequence: TGTGCCAGCAGCTCGGAGGTCGGGGCCACTGAAGCTTTCTTT. This translates into CASSSEVGATEAFF.

V usage is TRBV5-1 and J usage is TRBJ2-7; 10 nucleotides line up with TRBD2. This CDR3 spans 16 amino acids. Looked up from germline, CDR1 is SGHRS and CDR2 is YFSETQ. Trimming cost V 0 bases and J 3 bases; bases outside gene matches: 6. The CDR3 region is CASSLGGTSVGYEQYF. CDR3 bases: TGCGCCAGCAGCTTGGGCGGGACTAGCGTTGGCTACGAGCAGTACTTC. The whole variable domain, remainder taken from reference TRBV5-1 and TRBJ2-7, is KAGVTQTPRYLIKTRGQQVTLSCSPISGHRSVSWYQQTPGQGLQFLFEYFSETQRNKGNFPGRFSGRQFSNSRSEMNVSTLELGDSALYLCASSLGGTSVGYEQYFGPGTRLTVT.

Note on this clone: Other DNA sequences from this sample encode an identical CDR3 as well. CDR3 in DNA: TGTGCCAGCAGCTTAGAAATCCGGCTAGAGGGGGGGCAGTCCGGGGAGCTGTTTTTT. Translating it yields CASSLEIRLEGGQSGELFF. This rearrangement joins TRBV7-6 to TRBJ2-2, with D possibly TRBD2 on 7 matching bases. Per germline, CDR1 SGHVS and CDR2 FNYEAQ. The CDR3 runs 19 residues. Trimming removed 1 base from V and 6 bases from J, with 24 bases in between.

J is TRBJ1-1 and V is TRBV3-1 (or the pseudogene TRBV3-2); 8 nucleotides match TRBD1. CDR1 LGHDT and CDR2 YNNKEL come from the germline V gene (reference sequence). V lost 8 bases to trimming and J lost 1 base; unmatched junction nucleotides: 0. The CDR3 length is 12 residues. CDR3 coding DNA: TGTGCCAGCGGACAGGGGAACACTGAAGCTTTCTTT. Protein product: CASGQGNTEAFF.

This clone is a singleton in its sample. The CDR3 is CASSESRMGGAEQFF. CDR3 DNA sequence: TGCGCCAGCAGTGAGTCGAGGATGGGAGGGGCTGAGCAGTTCTTC. The rearrangement uses TRBV10-1 and TRBJ2-1, with TRBD2 matching over 7 bases. The CDR3 has 15 residues. The V gene's germline CDR1 is WNHNN and CDR2 SYGVQD (reference sequence). Trimming removed 0 bases from V and 9 bases from J; junction bases left unmatched: 8.

This clone was seen a few times. In DNA form, the CDR3 reads TGCAGCGTTGAGGACGGGATGAACACTGAAGCTTTCTTT. Amino acids: CSVEDGMNTEAFF. V usage is TRBV29-1 and J usage is TRBJ1-1; no reliable D call. V lost 3 bases and J 0 bases, leaving 8 bases between the germline ends. CDR1 and CDR2 (germline): SQVTM, ANQGSEA. The CDR3 totals 13 residues.

This clone was observed a handful of times. The genes are TRBV5-1 and TRBJ2-1; the D gene is possibly TRBD2 (7 bases). Germline-derived CDR1 and CDR2 are SGHRS and YFSETQ. CDR3 length equals 17 residues. Trimming removed 4 bases at V and 2 bases at J, with 19 bases between. The CDR3 sequence: CASSPYGGTQTYNEQFF. The CDR3 bases are TGCGCCAGCAGCCCGTACGGGGGGACACAAACCTACAATGAGCAGTTCTTC.

The chain couples TRBV28 to TRBJ2-1, with 8 bases identical to TRBD2. CDR1 is MDHEN, CDR2 SYDVKM, per germline. The CDR3 is 15 residues long. V trimming: 7 bases; J trimming: 3 bases; junction bases outside the gene matches: 8. The CDR3 DNA follows: TGTGCCAGCAAAGTTATAACTAGCGGCTACAATGAGCAGTTCTTC. Protein sequence: CASKVITSGYNEQFF.

The gene calls are TRBV2 and TRBJ1-1, with 8 nucleotides matching TRBD1. The V and J ends lost 0 bases and 4 bases, in that order; junction bases with no gene match: 4. The CDR3 has 15 amino acids. CDR1 SNHLY and CDR2 FYNNEI come from the germline V gene. The CDR3 DNA reads TGTGCCAGCAGTGAAGCGAGAACAGGGGGCACTGAAGCTTTCTTT. It translates to CASSEARTGGTEAFF.

The chain couples TRBV4-2 to TRBJ2-3, with 7 bases identical to TRBD2. The CDR3 contains 13 residues. CDR1 LGHNA and CDR2 YNFKEQ come from the germline V gene. V was clipped by 6 bases and J by 3 bases; unmatched bases: 3. CDR3: CASRGGLTDTQYF. The DNA for the CDR3 is TGTGCCAGCAGGGGGGGGTTAACAGATACGCAGTATTTT.